This T cell receptor beta chain was captured in a study of Ad26.COV2.S vaccination and SARS-CoV-2 variants. Study summary: Participants got Ad26.COV2.S intramuscularly, once or twice 56 days apart.

The CDR3 has 16 residues. V lost 5 bases, J lost 3 bases, and 11 bases stayed unmatched. The germline CDR1 and CDR2 sequences are SGHVS and FQNEAQ. TCRdb's table, derived via immunoSEQ multiplex PCR, lists solely in-frame clones and lacks some. The repertoire holds roughly 270,000 clones, with about 90% as singletons. General study results and limits: People given the vaccine had a wider spike-specific TCR breadth than placebo recipients did. Researchers cautioned that TCR breadth and depth analyses may have underestimated total T cell responses. Similar non-spike TCR breadth was observed in recipients of vaccine and of placebo.

Of note for this clone: No antigen is known for it.

Treatment in this sample: around 19 received Ad26.COV2.S at low or high dose, single or two shots; about 5 received placebo; per-sample allocation not given. Specimens were obtained on day 63 following the first vaccine or placebo injection. The source was peripheral blood, collected in a trial of Ad26.COV2.S vaccine versus placebo. The source of this sequence is a person between 18 and 60 years old who received the Ad26.COV2.S COVID-19 vaccine or a placebo. The chain couples TRBV7-8 to TRBJ2-3; 7 bases map to TRBD2. The CDR3 bases are TGTGCCAGCAGCGACTCTCGGGGGGATGTGACAGATACGCAGTATTTT. Translated: CASSDSRGDVTDTQYF.